The 32 T cell receptor beta chains in this list originate from one sample, sequenced in a study of OX40 agonist ivuxolimab in advanced cancers. Here immunoSEQ multiplex PCR was the method, and the copy in TCRdb shows in-frame clones only, minus some. The table includes tens of thousands of clones, roughly 84% detected once. Material: CD4+ or CD8+ T cells sorted from blood, obtained in a trial of the OX40 agonist ivuxolimab. Every receptor here comes from an adult with an advanced solid tumor such as melanoma, head and neck, liver or kidney cancer.

This rearrangement joins TRBV5-4 to TRBJ1-6, with D perhaps TRBD1 (5 bases). This CDR3 contains 14 residues. V was cut by 9 bases and J by 14 bases, with 24 bases left in between. Germline CDR1 is SGHNT and CDR2 is YYREEE (reference sequence). This chain's CDR3 is CATSSQGTEVTLHF. The CDR3 nucleotides are TGTGCCACCTCCTCGCAGGGCACGGAGGTCACCCTCCACTTT. The variable domain in full, completed from reference TRBV5-4 and TRBJ1-6, reads ETGVTQSPTHLIKTRGQQVTLRCSSQSGHNTVSWYQQALGQGPQFIFQYYREEENGRGNFPPRFSGLQFPNYSSELNVNALELDDSALYLCATSSQGTEVTLHFGNGTRLTVT.

V usage is TRBV5-1 and J usage is TRBJ2-5, with 10 bases lining up with TRBD1. This CDR3 spans 16 amino acids. Per germline, CDR1 SGHRS and CDR2 YFSETQ. J was trimmed by 6 bases and V by 2 bases; bases with no gene match: 10. The CDR3 is CASSLTRTGGVKTQYF. The CDR3 coding sequence is TGCGCCAGCAGCTTAACTCGGACAGGGGGAGTGAAGACCCAGTACTTC.

The chain links TRBV7-2 to TRBJ2-2; 9 bases agree with TRBD2. V gave up 0 bases and J gave up 4 bases; unmatched junction bases: 9. This CDR3 spans 18 amino acids. CDR1 and CDR2 from the germline V gene are SGHTA and FQGNSA. The CDR3 reads CASSLAPSAGGLTGELFF. The CDR3 DNA follows: TGTGCCAGCAGCTTAGCCCCCTCGGCGGGGGGGCTCACCGGGGAGCTGTTTTTT.

This chain uses TRBV28 with TRBJ2-3, with 12 bases matching TRBD2. This CDR3 spans 17 amino acids. V lost 0 bases to trimming and J lost 3 bases; unmatched junction nucleotides: 4. In germline, CDR1 is MDHEN, CDR2 SYDVKM. CDR3 amino acids: CASSLWASGGATDTQYF. DNA for the CDR3: TGTGCCAGCAGTTTATGGGCTAGCGGGGGGGCTACAGATACGCAGTATTTT.

The chain recombines TRBV5-1 with TRBJ1-2, with D hard to call. Trimming took off 4 bases at V and 7 bases at J, with 14 bases between the two ends. Germline lookup yields CDR1 SGHRS and CDR2 YFSETQ. The CDR3 has 13 residues. CDR3 bases: TGCGCCAGCAGCCCCGACCAAACCTCTGGCTACACCTTC. This codes for CASSPDQTSGYTF.

CDR3 bases: TGTGCCAGCAGCTTCGACAGGGTGAAGGATACGCAGTATTTT. Translation: CASSFDRVKDTQYF. The V and J genes are TRBV7-9 and TRBJ2-3, with 7 positions matching TRBD1. With 3 bases clipped from V and 6 bases from J, the junction kept 6 bases outside the gene matches. This CDR3 is 14 amino acids long. From germline, CDR1 is SEHNR and CDR2 FQNEAQ (reference sequence).

This chain joins TRBV4-1 and TRBJ2-5; D is unclear. The germline V gene encodes CDR1 MGHRA and CDR2 YSYEKL. The CDR3 sequence is 13 residues long. Trimming removed 1 base from V and 1 base from J, with 4 bases in between. In nucleotides, the CDR3 is TGCGCCAGCAGCCAAGCGGCCCAAGAGACCCAGTACTTC. Translated, it gives CASSQAAQETQYF.

The rearrangement links TRBV9 to TRBJ2-3; D not resolved. This CDR3 contains 16 residues. From germline, CDR1 is SGDLS and CDR2 YYNGEE. The V end lost 0 bases, the J end lost 2 bases, and 13 bases lay between the germline ends. CDR3 residues: CASSVGPRPDTDTQYF. CDR3 DNA sequence: TGTGCCAGCAGCGTAGGCCCCCGGCCAGACACAGATACGCAGTATTTT.

The sample holds a few counts of this clone. The chain uses TRBV28 and TRBJ1-2; possibly TRBD1 for D (5 bases). Germline V gives CDR1 MDHEN, CDR2 SYDVKM. Trimming cost V 6 bases and J 7 bases, with 12 bases left between them. This CDR3 contains 12 residues. In DNA, the CDR3 is TGTGCCAGCAGATATGGGGCGGGTGGCTACACCTTC. Protein sequence: CASRYGAGGYTF.

The rearrangement joins TRBV7-3 to TRBJ2-1, with TRBD1 identical over 7 bases. The ends lost 3 bases at V and 6 bases at J; junction bases unmatched: 8. Germline loops: CDR1 SGHTA, CDR2 FQGTGA. This CDR3 region has 15 residues. Here the CDR3 DNA reads TGTGCCAGCAGCTTGACACAGGGGTCATTCAATGAGCAGTTCTTC. This translates into CASSLTQGSFNEQFF. Variable domain in full (rest from reference TRBV7-3 and TRBJ2-1): GAGVSQTPSNKVTEKGKYVELRCDPISGHTALYWYRQSLGQGPEFLIYFQGTGAADDSGLPNDRFFAVRPEGSVSTLKIQRTERGDSAVYLCASSLTQGSFNEQFFGPGTRLTVL.

The chain links TRBV5-1 to TRBJ2-3, with D uncertain. The CDR3 is 14 amino acids. V gave up 5 bases and J gave up 2 bases, with 12 bases separating them. Germline CDR1 is SGHRS and CDR2 is YFSETQ. DNA of the CDR3: TGCGCCAGCAGACCCCTCAGTAACACAGATACGCAGTATTTT. Its translation: CASRPLSNTDTQYF.

This clone is judged medium-sized (0.01 to 0.1%). The rearrangement links TRBV19 to TRBJ1-1; 8 bases match TRBD1. Germline V gene data show CDR1 as LNHDA and CDR2 as SQIVND (reference sequence). J lost 7 bases, V lost 7 bases, and 8 bases had no gene match. There are 13 residues in the CDR3. CDR3 DNA: TGTGCCAGTACCCCCAGGGACAGGTATGAAGCTTTCTTT. Amino acid sequence: CASTPRDRYEAFF. The full variable domain, rest sourced from reference TRBV19 and TRBJ1-1, is DGGITQSPKYLFRKEGQNVTLSCEQNLNHDAMYWYRQDPGQGLRLIYYSQIVNDFQKGDIAEGYSVSREKKESFPLTVTSAQKNPTAFYLCASTPRDRYEAFFGQGTRLTVV.

This rearrangement joins TRBV9 to TRBJ1-2; no firm D call. The germline V gene encodes CDR1 SGDLS and CDR2 YYNGEE. The V end was cut by 4 bases, the J end by 2 bases, with 15 bases between. The CDR3 contains 15 residues. The CDR3 reads CASSPQLSGNYGYTF. The DNA for the CDR3 is TGTGCCAGCAGCCCCCAACTGTCGGGAAACTATGGCTACACCTTC.

The chain uses TRBV7-2 and TRBJ1-3; D unresolved. This CDR3 has 15 amino acids. CDR1 is SGHTA, CDR2 FQGNSA, per germline. The germline V and J ends were trimmed by 2 bases and 0 bases, with 8 bases remaining between them. CDR3 sequence (DNA): TGTGCCAGCAGCTTATCGCGGTTCTCTGGAAACACCATATATTTT. Protein product: CASSLSRFSGNTIYF. Complete variable domain (other parts from reference TRBV7-2 and TRBJ1-3): GAGVSQSPSNKVTEKGKDVELRCDPISGHTALYWYRQSLGQGLEFLIYFQGNSAPDKSGLPSDRFSAERTGGSVSTLTIQRTQQEDSAVYLCASSLSRFSGNTIYFGEGSWLTVV.

The CDR3 protein is CASSFHRAADTEAFF. CDR3 bases: TGCGCCAGCAGCTTCCACAGGGCAGCGGACACTGAAGCTTTCTTT. The chain recombines TRBV5-1 with TRBJ1-1; D might be TRBD1 (6 bases). Germline loops: CDR1 SGHRS, CDR2 YFSETQ. With 2 bases removed from V and 3 bases from J, the gap between germline ends came to 14 bases. The CDR3 has 15 amino acids.

The chain has TRBV5-6 and TRBJ2-1; maybe TRBD1 (6 bases). The CDR3 covers 17 residues. V lost 4 bases, J lost 0 bases, and 17 bases lay in between. Germline CDR1 SGHDT, CDR2 YYEEEE. For the CDR3, the DNA is TGTGCCAGCAGCGCATTACAGGGTATCAGCTCCTACAATGAGCAGTTCTTC. Translating it yields CASSALQGISSYNEQFF.

This clone has only a few counts. The chain joins TRBV5-6 to TRBJ2-1; 8 nucleotides agree with TRBD2. The CDR3 sequence is 14 residues long. V was pared by 2 bases and J by 6 bases, with 4 bases of the junction left unmatched. Germline loops: CDR1 SGHDT, CDR2 YYEEEE. This chain's CDR3 is CASSLGLASNEQFF. CDR3 coding DNA: TGTGCCAGCAGCTTAGGACTAGCCTCCAATGAGCAGTTCTTC.

The chain recombines TRBV18 with TRBJ2-1, with TRBD1 matching over 9 bases. CDR1 and CDR2 (germline): KGHSH, LQKENI. Unmatched junction bases numbered 5, after V lost 6 bases and J lost 2 bases. CDR3 length equals 15 residues. The CDR3 sequence: CASSTGQGPYNEQFF. Here the CDR3 DNA reads TGTGCCAGCTCTACGGGACAGGGTCCCTACAATGAGCAGTTCTTC. Full variable domain (remainder filled in from reference TRBV18 and TRBJ2-1): NAGVMQNPRHLVRRRGQEARLRCSPMKGHSHVYWYRQLPEEGLKFMVYLQKENIIDESGMPKERFSAEFPKEGPSILRIQQVVRGDSAAYFCASSTGQGPYNEQFFGPGTRLTVL.

The gene calls are TRBV7-9 and TRBJ1-1; 7 bases map to TRBD1. The CDR3 has 14 amino acids. In germline, CDR1 is SEHNR, CDR2 FQNEAQ (reference sequence). V trimming: 5 bases; J trimming: 1 base; junction bases outside the gene matches: 4. CDR3 bases: TGTGCCAGCAGCCCCGGGACAGAGAACACTGAAGCTTTCTTT. It is translated as CASSPGTENTEAFF.

This rearrangement joins TRBV4-3 to TRBJ1-2; possible D gene TRBD1, 5 bases. V lost 4 bases and J lost 4, with 22 bases in between. CDR1 and CDR2 from the germline V gene are LGHNA and YSLEER. The CDR3 is made up of 17 amino acids. The CDR3 sequence: CASSPLVTSDSPYGYTF. The CDR3 DNA follows: TGCGCCAGCAGCCCACTAGTGACCAGCGACAGTCCCTATGGCTACACCTTC.

The chain carries TRBV29-1 and TRBJ2-1; 10 bases line up with TRBD2. From germline, CDR1 is SQVTM and CDR2 ANQGSEA. The CDR3 is made up of 13 amino acids. Losses at the gene ends were 4 bases for V and 4 bases for J; bases not matched to a gene: 1. Here the CDR3 reads CSVASGGYNEQFF. CDR3 DNA sequence: TGCAGCGTTGCTAGCGGGGGATACAATGAGCAGTTCTTC.

The J gene is TRBJ1-3, the V gene TRBV5-6; tentative D call: TRBD1 (5 bases). The CDR3 length is 15 residues. Per the germline V gene, CDR1 is SGHDT and CDR2 is YYEEEE. V was clipped by 1 base and J by 4 bases, with 12 bases between them. Written as DNA, the CDR3 is TGTGCCAGCAGCTTGTGGGAATCAGGGGGAAACACCATATATTTT. Translating it yields CASSLWESGGNTIYF.

The CDR3 bases are TGTGCCAGCAGCCAGGGACAGAACTCTGGAAACACCATATATTTT. Its translation is CASSQGQNSGNTIYF. The rearrangement joins TRBV7-2 to TRBJ1-3; 7 positions match TRBD1. The CDR3 spans 15 residues. The V gene's germline CDR1 is SGHTA and CDR2 FQGNSA. The V gene end was trimmed by 5 bases and the J gene end by 0 bases; junction bases not matched to a gene: 4.

The gene calls are TRBV30 and TRBJ2-7, with D perhaps matching TRBD1 (7 bases). The CDR3 runs to 15 residues. The V end lost 4 bases, the J end lost 3 bases, and 19 bases lay between the germline ends. Per the germline V gene, CDR1 is GTSNPN and CDR2 is SVGIG (reference sequence). In DNA form, the CDR3 reads TGTGCCTGGAACCCGGGCGGGACAGAGTTCTACGAGCAGTACTTC. Residues: CAWNPGGTEFYEQYF.

The chain uses TRBV28 and TRBJ1-2; D may be TRBD1 (6 bases). Germline V CDR1 and CDR2: MDHEN, SYDVKM. This CDR3 is built from 13 residues. The V end was cut by 5 bases, the J end by 4 bases, with 11 bases between. CDR3 sequence (DNA): TGTGCCAGCAGTATCGGGGGGGCCTATGGCTACACCTTC. Protein: CASSIGGAYGYTF.

This clone is a singleton in its sample. The chain links TRBV6-1 to TRBJ2-7, with 8 bases lining up with TRBD1. Germline V lookup: CDR1 MNHNS, CDR2 SASEGT. V shed 1 base and J 0 bases; nucleotides not matched to a gene: 5. The CDR3 loop spans 16 amino acids. CDR3 amino acids: CASSEETGGSSYEQYV. CDR3 nucleotide sequence: TGTGCCAGCAGTGAAGAAACAGGGGGAAGCTCCTACGAGCAGTACGTC.

V gene TRBV21-1 combines with J gene TRBJ1-6; TRBD1 reflects the table's D call only, with no check against the DNA. TRBV21-1 constitutes a pseudogene. This CDR3 has 15 residues. CDR3 protein: CASFARTGGHSPLHF. The CDR3 nucleotides are TGTGCCAGCTTCGCCCGGACAGGGGGCCATTCACCCCTCCACTTT.

This chain joins TRBV15 and TRBJ2-3; D is ambiguous. CDR3 size: 14 residues. Trimming removed 5 bases at V and 0 bases at J, with 9 bases between. Germline values: CDR1 LNHNV, CDR2 YYDKDF (reference sequence). The CDR3 sequence is CATSFATSTDTQYF. The CDR3 nucleotides are TGTGCCACCAGCTTCGCGACTAGCACAGATACGCAGTATTTT.

The chain employs TRBV5-4 and TRBJ2-5; D might be TRBD1 or TRBD2, each matching 6 bases. The CDR3 is 15 residues long. V was shortened by 1 base and J by 2 bases, with 12 bases between the two germline ends. CDR1 and CDR2 from the germline V gene are SGHNT and YYREEE (reference sequence). CDR3 amino acids: CASSLPGAPQETQYF. The CDR3 DNA reads as TGTGCCAGCAGCTTGCCGGGGGCACCACAAGAGACCCAGTACTTC.

This clone was counted a few times. The chain has TRBV29-1 and TRBJ1-1; a weak D match, TRBD1 (5 bases). Trimming pared 5 bases from V and 7 bases from J, leaving 17 bases between. The CDR3 loop spans 13 amino acids. Per the germline V gene, CDR1 is SQVTM and CDR2 is ANQGSEA. The CDR3 DNA is TGCAGCGTTACTCAGGGTCTCGGAGTTGAAGCTTTCTTT. This encodes CSVTQGLGVEAFF.

The V and J genes are TRBV12-5 and TRBJ2-1; 10 bases line up with TRBD2. The germline V gene encodes CDR1 LGHNT and CDR2 FRNRAP. The CDR3 contains 20 residues. The junction had 24 bases not matched to a gene; V was cut back by 5 bases and J by 8 bases. CDR3 loop: CASGDDPGQRGGPNIYEQFF. CDR3 sequence (DNA): TGTGCTAGTGGTGATGACCCCGGTCAGCGGGGGGGCCCAAATATCTATGAGCAGTTCTTC.

The chain has TRBV28 and TRBJ1-2; TRBD1 matches at 12 bases. The germline CDR1 and CDR2 sequences are MDHEN and SYDVKM. J gave up 8 bases and V 2 bases, and 6 bases lay outside the gene matches. The CDR3 sequence is 15 residues long. CDR3 region: CASSLTGQGARGYTF. CDR3 sequence (DNA): TGTGCCAGCAGTTTAACGGGACAGGGGGCCAGGGGCTACACCTTC.